This is a list of T cell receptor beta chains from one sample in a study of patients and donors after allogeneic stem cell transplantation. TCRdb used MiXCR to reprocess the RT-PCR reads, holding one entry per CDR3 protein. Counted here are about 150,000 distinct CDR3 sequences, about two fifths occurring once; the ten biggest clones make up 50%. The sequenced sample consisted of blood, either unsorted or a sorted T cell fraction (not recorded which). The receptors come from a human donor who was either an allogeneic HSCT recipient or a stem cell or donor lymphocyte infusion donor (not recorded which). It is not recorded whose cells these are; they may come from a transplant donor. Each CDR3 is given with its conserved first and last residue. A D gene is named only where the DNA matches it firmly. Clone size is stated in some rows and not others, as once, few, many or a class when expanded.

cdr3_length,v_call,d_call,clone_size,j_call,cdr3_nt,cdr3_aa
14,TRBV7-2,-,many,TRBJ2-3,TGTGCCAGCAGCCCGGGACATAGCACAGATACGCAGTATTTT,CASSPGHSTDTQYF
15,TRBV5-1,TRBD2,-,TRBJ2-5,TGCGCCAGCAGCCCAGCGGGGACCGTACGGGAGACCCAGTACTTC,CASSPAGTVRETQYF
13,TRBV29-1,-,few,TRBJ1-2,TGCAGCGTTGACGGGGAAGCTAACTATGGCTACACCTTC,CSVDGEANYGYTF
13,TRBV6-2/TRBV6-3,-,-,TRBJ1-5,TGTGCCAGCAGTTACGGGTTTCATCAGCCCCAGCATTTT,CASSYGFHQPQHF
16,TRBV10-3,TRBD2,-,TRBJ2-1,TGTGCCATCAGTGAGGTCCAGCGGGGGGCCTACAATGAGCAGTTCTTC,CAISEVQRGAYNEQFF
13,TRBV12-3/TRBV12-4,-,-,TRBJ2-7,TGTGCCAGCAGCGTGACAGCTTCCTACGAGCAGTACTTC,CASSVTASYEQYF
15,TRBV7-6,-,few,TRBJ1-4,TGTGCCAGCAGCTTAGGGGGAAAGGTTAATGAAAAACTGTTTTTT,CASSLGGKVNEKLFF
14,TRBV12-3/TRBV12-4,-,few,TRBJ1-6,TGTGCCAGCAGTCCCGAGAGATATAATTCACCCCTCCACTTT,CASSPERYNSPLHF
14,TRBV6-4,TRBD1,few,TRBJ1-6,TGTGCCAGCAGTCCCCAAGGGGGCACCTCACCCCTCCACTTT,CASSPQGGTSPLHF
14,TRBV6-5,-,few,TRBJ2-3,TGTGCCAGCAGTTACGCCCAGAGCACAGATACGCAGTATTTT,CASSYAQSTDTQYF
17,TRBV24-1,TRBD1,few,TRBJ1-4,TGTGCCACCAGTGATCCGGGACAGGGACGGACTAATGAAAAACTGTTTTTT,CATSDPGQGRTNEKLFF
16,TRBV7-2,-,-,TRBJ2-1,TGTGCCAGCAGCTTAGCCGTTGGGAGCTCCTACAATGAGCAGTTCTTC,CASSLAVGSSYNEQFF
13,TRBV4-3,-,once,TRBJ1-1,TGCGCCAGCAGCCAACAACCTGGGACTGAAGCTTTCTTT,CASSQQPGTEAFF
14,TRBV9,-,few,TRBJ1-1,TGTGCCAGCAGCGTAGCGGAGGGGAAGTCTGAAGCTTTCTTT,CASSVAEGKSEAFF
12,TRBV20-1,-,many,TRBJ1-1,TGCAGTGCTAGCGGAGGGATGACTGAAGCTTTCTTT,CSASGGMTEAFF
14,TRBV5-5,-,few,TRBJ2-3,TGTGCCAGCAGCTTGCCGGCCGACACAGATACGCAGTATTTT,CASSLPADTDTQYF